This T cell receptor beta chain was recovered during a study of Graves' ophthalmopathy and Graves' hyperthyroidism. Trimming at V came to 5 bases and at J to 4 bases, leaving 10 bases not matched to a gene. In germline, CDR1 is SGDLS, CDR2 YYNGEE. The CDR3 extends over 16 amino acids. Amplification from RNA transcripts yielded the TCR beta CDR3 regions. Following a first-round RT-PCR that used HTBI primers, a second-round multiplex PCR was carried out. TCRdb independently ran MiXCR on the multiplex PCR reads; one entry per CDR3 protein. Here the sample spans more than 1,000,000 distinct CDR3 sequences, about 40% being singletons.

The chain links TRBV9 to TRBJ1-1; 11 nucleotides match TRBD1. Sequencing was carried out using peripheral blood or thyroid tissue (not recorded which). This TCR came from an adult man with Graves' hyperthyroidism. The CDR3 sequence is CASSPPWGQGGTEAFF. The DNA of the CDR3 is TGTGCCAGCAGTCCACCATGGGGACAGGGGGGCACTGAAGCTTTCTTT.